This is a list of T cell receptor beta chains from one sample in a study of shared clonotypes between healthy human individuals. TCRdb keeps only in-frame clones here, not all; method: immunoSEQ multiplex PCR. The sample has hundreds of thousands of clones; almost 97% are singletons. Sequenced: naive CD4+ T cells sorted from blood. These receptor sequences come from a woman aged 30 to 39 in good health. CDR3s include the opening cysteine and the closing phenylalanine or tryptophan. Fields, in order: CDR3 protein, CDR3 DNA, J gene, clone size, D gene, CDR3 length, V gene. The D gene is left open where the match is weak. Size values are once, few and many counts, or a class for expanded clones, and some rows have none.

CDR3 protein: CASRSPQGHSYEQYF
CDR3 DNA: TGTGCCAGCCGCTCTCCTCAGGGGCATTCCTACGAGCAGTACTTC
J gene: TRBJ2-7
clone size: once
D gene: NA
CDR3 length: 15
V gene: TRBV28

CDR3 protein: CASSQWWGQGSYEQYF
CDR3 DNA: TGTGCCAGCAGCCAATGGTGGGGACAGGGCTCCTACGAGCAGTACTTC
J gene: TRBJ2-7
clone size: once
D gene: TRBD1
CDR3 length: 16
V gene: TRBV16

CDR3 protein: CASSSSGRFSYNEQFF
CDR3 DNA: TGCGCCAGCAGCTCTAGCGGGAGGTTCTCCTACAATGAGCAGTTCTTC
J gene: TRBJ2-1
clone size: NA
D gene: TRBD2
CDR3 length: 16
V gene: TRBV5-1

CDR3 protein: CASSLPGQPNTEAFF
CDR3 DNA: TGCGCCAGCAGCTTGCCGGGACAGCCGAACACTGAAGCTTTCTTT
J gene: TRBJ1-1
clone size: NA
D gene: TRBD1
CDR3 length: 15
V gene: TRBV5-1

CDR3 protein: CASSLAVQPASWNGANVLTF
CDR3 DNA: TGCGCCAGCAGCTTGGCCGTACAGCCAGCGTCCTGGAATGGGGCCAACGTCCTGACTTTC
J gene: TRBJ2-6
clone size: NA
D gene: NA
CDR3 length: 20
V gene: TRBV5-1

CDR3 protein: CASNPANVPETQYF
CDR3 DNA: TGTGCCAGCAATCCAGCCAACGTACCAGAGACCCAGTACTTC
J gene: TRBJ2-5
clone size: NA
D gene: NA
CDR3 length: 14
V gene: TRBV5-8

CDR3 protein: CASSITGEDIETEAFF
CDR3 DNA: TGTGCCAGTAGTATTACAGGGGAAGATATCGAAACTGAAGCTTTCTTT
J gene: TRBJ1-1
clone size: NA
D gene: TRBD1
CDR3 length: 16
V gene: TRBV19

CDR3 protein: CASSPTVGQGNGYTF
CDR3 DNA: TGTGCCAGCAGCCCAACAGTGGGACAGGGTAATGGCTACACCTTC
J gene: TRBJ1-2
clone size: NA
D gene: TRBD1
CDR3 length: 15
V gene: TRBV7-8

CDR3 protein: CASSLSGQGLLLEQYF
CDR3 DNA: TGTGCCAGCAGCTTGAGCGGACAGGGGCTTTTGCTTGAGCAGTACTTC
J gene: TRBJ2-7
clone size: NA
D gene: TRBD1
CDR3 length: 16
V gene: TRBV5-6

CDR3 protein: CASSPLGLAGGTDTQYF
CDR3 DNA: TGTGCCAGCTCACCCCTCGGACTAGCGGGAGGCACAGATACGCAGTATTTT
J gene: TRBJ2-3
clone size: NA
D gene: TRBD2
CDR3 length: 17
V gene: TRBV18

CDR3 protein: CASRDSLQPQHF
CDR3 DNA: TGTGCCAGCAGGGACAGCCTCCAGCCCCAGCATTTT
J gene: TRBJ1-5
clone size: NA
D gene: NA
CDR3 length: 12
V gene: TRBV2

CDR3 protein: CASSQGGLAGGFETQYF
CDR3 DNA: TGCGCCAGCAGCCAAGGGGGACTAGCGGGAGGTTTCGAGACCCAGTACTTC
J gene: TRBJ2-5
clone size: NA
D gene: TRBD2
CDR3 length: 17
V gene: TRBV4-1

CDR3 protein: CASTTGGATYEQYF
CDR3 DNA: TGCGCCAGCACCACAGGGGGCGCAACCTACGAGCAGTACTTC
J gene: TRBJ2-7
clone size: NA
D gene: TRBD1
CDR3 length: 14
V gene: TRBV5-1